Below are 9 T cell receptor beta chains sequenced from a single sample in a study of regulatory T cells in long-lasting Graves disease. Time point described: newly diagnosed GD, antithyroid drugs for less than 3 months. From RNA extracted from PBMCs, the TCR library was made. iRepertoire HTBI primers and Arm-PCR of CDR3 regions built TCR beta libraries. Using its own MiXCR run on the multiplex PCR reads, TCRdb lists one record per CDR3 protein. The sample shows fewer than 550,000 distinct CDR3 sequences, roughly 15% of them seen only once. These records were also assigned to another study, of T cells in Graves' hyperthyroidism and ophthalmopathy.

The sequencing used peripheral blood mononuclear cells (PBMCs), collected at new diagnosis, from a patient treated with antithyroid drugs. The receptors shown here come from a woman between 18 and 29 years old with Graves disease.

This clonotype was detected only a few times. This chain joins TRBV7-2 and TRBJ2-7; D is undetermined. CDR3 length: 15 residues. V lost 3 bases and J 0 bases, leaving 12 bases between the germline ends. Germline V gene lookup returns CDR1 SGHTA and CDR2 FQGNSA. In DNA, the CDR3 is TGTGCCAGCAGCTTTCAGACAACCCGCTCCTACGAGCAGTACTTC. It specifies CASSFQTTRSYEQYF.

There are many counts of this clonotype. V and J are TRBV2 and TRBJ2-3, with TRBD2 identical over 7 bases. Trimming removed 9 bases from V and 1 base from J; junction bases left unmatched: 7. CDR1 is SNHLY and CDR2 is FYNNEI in the germline V gene. The CDR3 is 14 residues long. Here the CDR3 DNA reads TGTGCCAGTTCGCGGGAGAGCGGCACAGATACGCAGTATTTT. It encodes CASSRESGTDTQYF.

In this sample, this clonotype turned up a few times. The CDR3 loop is CSAQGHYEQYF. The CDR3 DNA reads as TGCAGCGCCCAGGGTCACTACGAGCAGTACTTC. The genes are TRBV29-1 and TRBJ2-7; maybe TRBD1 (5 bases). Looked up from germline, CDR1 is SQVTM and CDR2 is ANQGSEA. V lost 7 bases to trimming and J lost 3 bases, with 10 bases between them. The length of the CDR3 is 11 residues.

Regarding this clonotype: This could be a read error, since a much larger clone is one nucleotide away. This sequence joins TRBV28 and TRBJ2-5, with 13 bases lining up with TRBD2. The germline V gene has CDR1 MDHEN and CDR2 SYDVKM. The length of the CDR3 is 17 residues. The V gene end was trimmed by 4 bases and the J gene end by 11 bases; junction bases not matched to a gene: 16. The CDR3 region is CASSSPRTSGRGIEQYF. CDR3 sequence (DNA): TGTGCCAGCAGTTCCCCAAGGACTAGCGGGAGAGGTATTGAGCAGTACTTC.

The rearrangement joins TRBV11-1 to TRBJ2-3; D possibly corresponds to TRBD1 (5 bases). This CDR3 spans 16 amino acids. Germline V gives CDR1 SGHAT, CDR2 FQDESV (reference sequence). Trimming left V 5 bases short and J 6 bases short, with 21 bases between. The CDR3 here is CASSPLRQSVRDTQYF. The CDR3 region has the DNA TGTGCCAGCAGCCCCCTGCGACAGTCTGTGCGGGATACGCAGTATTTT.

This clonotype was counted only a few times. The missing conserved phenylalanine or tryptophan at the end of this CDR3 makes a read error likely. The chain recombines TRBV7-2 with TRBJ2-7; no firm D call. The CDR3 runs 12 residues. Trimming cost V 4 bases and J 3 bases, with 7 bases left between them. Per the germline V gene, CDR1 is SGHTA and CDR2 is FQGNSA. CDR3 protein: CASSYGGYEQYL. DNA for the CDR3: TGTGCCAGCAGCTACGGTGGCTACGAGCAGTACCTC.

As regards this clonotype: Its ends do not fully match the called genes, so a read error is possible. The rearrangement joins TRBV12-3 or TRBV12-4 to TRBJ2-5; D is possibly TRBD1 or TRBD2 (5 bases each). The CDR3 runs to 15 residues. CDR3 in DNA: TGTACCAGCAGTTTGGAAAGGGGCCGAGGGGAGACCCAGTACTTC. Translating gives CTSSLERGRGETQYF.

V is TRBV28 and J is TRBJ2-2; a possible D gene is TRBD2 (5 bases). The CDR3 is made up of 15 amino acids. CDR1 and CDR2 from the germline V gene are MDHEN and SYDVKM. V lost 1 base and J 8 bases, leaving 14 bases between the germline ends. This CDR3 is CASSLLWTHGGELFF. In DNA, the CDR3 is TGTGCCAGCAGTTTATTATGGACTCACGGTGGGGAGCTGTTTTTT. The full variable domain, in which reference TRBV28 and TRBJ2-2 provide the parts outside the CDR3, is DVKVTQSSRYLVKRTGEKVFLECVQDMDHENMFWYRQDPGLGLRLIYFSYDVKMKEKGDIPEGYSVSREKKERFSLILESASTNQTSMYLCASSLLWTHGGELFFGEGSRLTVL.

This clonotype was seen ten or more times. This chain uses TRBV28 with TRBJ2-7; D ambiguous. V lost 6 bases, J lost 3 bases, and 15 bases lay in between. Germline CDR1 reads MDHEN; CDR2 reads SYDVKM. This CDR3 contains 14 residues. The CDR3 DNA is TGTGCCAGCAGCCGTCTTGCGGAAAACTACGAGCAGTACTTC. Translating gives CASSRLAENYEQYF. Full variable domain (remainder filled in from reference TRBV28 and TRBJ2-7): DVKVTQSSRYLVKRTGEKVFLECVQDMDHENMFWYRQDPGLGLRLIYFSYDVKMKEKGDIPEGYSVSREKKERFSLILESASTNQTSMYLCASSRLAENYEQYFGPGTRLTVT.